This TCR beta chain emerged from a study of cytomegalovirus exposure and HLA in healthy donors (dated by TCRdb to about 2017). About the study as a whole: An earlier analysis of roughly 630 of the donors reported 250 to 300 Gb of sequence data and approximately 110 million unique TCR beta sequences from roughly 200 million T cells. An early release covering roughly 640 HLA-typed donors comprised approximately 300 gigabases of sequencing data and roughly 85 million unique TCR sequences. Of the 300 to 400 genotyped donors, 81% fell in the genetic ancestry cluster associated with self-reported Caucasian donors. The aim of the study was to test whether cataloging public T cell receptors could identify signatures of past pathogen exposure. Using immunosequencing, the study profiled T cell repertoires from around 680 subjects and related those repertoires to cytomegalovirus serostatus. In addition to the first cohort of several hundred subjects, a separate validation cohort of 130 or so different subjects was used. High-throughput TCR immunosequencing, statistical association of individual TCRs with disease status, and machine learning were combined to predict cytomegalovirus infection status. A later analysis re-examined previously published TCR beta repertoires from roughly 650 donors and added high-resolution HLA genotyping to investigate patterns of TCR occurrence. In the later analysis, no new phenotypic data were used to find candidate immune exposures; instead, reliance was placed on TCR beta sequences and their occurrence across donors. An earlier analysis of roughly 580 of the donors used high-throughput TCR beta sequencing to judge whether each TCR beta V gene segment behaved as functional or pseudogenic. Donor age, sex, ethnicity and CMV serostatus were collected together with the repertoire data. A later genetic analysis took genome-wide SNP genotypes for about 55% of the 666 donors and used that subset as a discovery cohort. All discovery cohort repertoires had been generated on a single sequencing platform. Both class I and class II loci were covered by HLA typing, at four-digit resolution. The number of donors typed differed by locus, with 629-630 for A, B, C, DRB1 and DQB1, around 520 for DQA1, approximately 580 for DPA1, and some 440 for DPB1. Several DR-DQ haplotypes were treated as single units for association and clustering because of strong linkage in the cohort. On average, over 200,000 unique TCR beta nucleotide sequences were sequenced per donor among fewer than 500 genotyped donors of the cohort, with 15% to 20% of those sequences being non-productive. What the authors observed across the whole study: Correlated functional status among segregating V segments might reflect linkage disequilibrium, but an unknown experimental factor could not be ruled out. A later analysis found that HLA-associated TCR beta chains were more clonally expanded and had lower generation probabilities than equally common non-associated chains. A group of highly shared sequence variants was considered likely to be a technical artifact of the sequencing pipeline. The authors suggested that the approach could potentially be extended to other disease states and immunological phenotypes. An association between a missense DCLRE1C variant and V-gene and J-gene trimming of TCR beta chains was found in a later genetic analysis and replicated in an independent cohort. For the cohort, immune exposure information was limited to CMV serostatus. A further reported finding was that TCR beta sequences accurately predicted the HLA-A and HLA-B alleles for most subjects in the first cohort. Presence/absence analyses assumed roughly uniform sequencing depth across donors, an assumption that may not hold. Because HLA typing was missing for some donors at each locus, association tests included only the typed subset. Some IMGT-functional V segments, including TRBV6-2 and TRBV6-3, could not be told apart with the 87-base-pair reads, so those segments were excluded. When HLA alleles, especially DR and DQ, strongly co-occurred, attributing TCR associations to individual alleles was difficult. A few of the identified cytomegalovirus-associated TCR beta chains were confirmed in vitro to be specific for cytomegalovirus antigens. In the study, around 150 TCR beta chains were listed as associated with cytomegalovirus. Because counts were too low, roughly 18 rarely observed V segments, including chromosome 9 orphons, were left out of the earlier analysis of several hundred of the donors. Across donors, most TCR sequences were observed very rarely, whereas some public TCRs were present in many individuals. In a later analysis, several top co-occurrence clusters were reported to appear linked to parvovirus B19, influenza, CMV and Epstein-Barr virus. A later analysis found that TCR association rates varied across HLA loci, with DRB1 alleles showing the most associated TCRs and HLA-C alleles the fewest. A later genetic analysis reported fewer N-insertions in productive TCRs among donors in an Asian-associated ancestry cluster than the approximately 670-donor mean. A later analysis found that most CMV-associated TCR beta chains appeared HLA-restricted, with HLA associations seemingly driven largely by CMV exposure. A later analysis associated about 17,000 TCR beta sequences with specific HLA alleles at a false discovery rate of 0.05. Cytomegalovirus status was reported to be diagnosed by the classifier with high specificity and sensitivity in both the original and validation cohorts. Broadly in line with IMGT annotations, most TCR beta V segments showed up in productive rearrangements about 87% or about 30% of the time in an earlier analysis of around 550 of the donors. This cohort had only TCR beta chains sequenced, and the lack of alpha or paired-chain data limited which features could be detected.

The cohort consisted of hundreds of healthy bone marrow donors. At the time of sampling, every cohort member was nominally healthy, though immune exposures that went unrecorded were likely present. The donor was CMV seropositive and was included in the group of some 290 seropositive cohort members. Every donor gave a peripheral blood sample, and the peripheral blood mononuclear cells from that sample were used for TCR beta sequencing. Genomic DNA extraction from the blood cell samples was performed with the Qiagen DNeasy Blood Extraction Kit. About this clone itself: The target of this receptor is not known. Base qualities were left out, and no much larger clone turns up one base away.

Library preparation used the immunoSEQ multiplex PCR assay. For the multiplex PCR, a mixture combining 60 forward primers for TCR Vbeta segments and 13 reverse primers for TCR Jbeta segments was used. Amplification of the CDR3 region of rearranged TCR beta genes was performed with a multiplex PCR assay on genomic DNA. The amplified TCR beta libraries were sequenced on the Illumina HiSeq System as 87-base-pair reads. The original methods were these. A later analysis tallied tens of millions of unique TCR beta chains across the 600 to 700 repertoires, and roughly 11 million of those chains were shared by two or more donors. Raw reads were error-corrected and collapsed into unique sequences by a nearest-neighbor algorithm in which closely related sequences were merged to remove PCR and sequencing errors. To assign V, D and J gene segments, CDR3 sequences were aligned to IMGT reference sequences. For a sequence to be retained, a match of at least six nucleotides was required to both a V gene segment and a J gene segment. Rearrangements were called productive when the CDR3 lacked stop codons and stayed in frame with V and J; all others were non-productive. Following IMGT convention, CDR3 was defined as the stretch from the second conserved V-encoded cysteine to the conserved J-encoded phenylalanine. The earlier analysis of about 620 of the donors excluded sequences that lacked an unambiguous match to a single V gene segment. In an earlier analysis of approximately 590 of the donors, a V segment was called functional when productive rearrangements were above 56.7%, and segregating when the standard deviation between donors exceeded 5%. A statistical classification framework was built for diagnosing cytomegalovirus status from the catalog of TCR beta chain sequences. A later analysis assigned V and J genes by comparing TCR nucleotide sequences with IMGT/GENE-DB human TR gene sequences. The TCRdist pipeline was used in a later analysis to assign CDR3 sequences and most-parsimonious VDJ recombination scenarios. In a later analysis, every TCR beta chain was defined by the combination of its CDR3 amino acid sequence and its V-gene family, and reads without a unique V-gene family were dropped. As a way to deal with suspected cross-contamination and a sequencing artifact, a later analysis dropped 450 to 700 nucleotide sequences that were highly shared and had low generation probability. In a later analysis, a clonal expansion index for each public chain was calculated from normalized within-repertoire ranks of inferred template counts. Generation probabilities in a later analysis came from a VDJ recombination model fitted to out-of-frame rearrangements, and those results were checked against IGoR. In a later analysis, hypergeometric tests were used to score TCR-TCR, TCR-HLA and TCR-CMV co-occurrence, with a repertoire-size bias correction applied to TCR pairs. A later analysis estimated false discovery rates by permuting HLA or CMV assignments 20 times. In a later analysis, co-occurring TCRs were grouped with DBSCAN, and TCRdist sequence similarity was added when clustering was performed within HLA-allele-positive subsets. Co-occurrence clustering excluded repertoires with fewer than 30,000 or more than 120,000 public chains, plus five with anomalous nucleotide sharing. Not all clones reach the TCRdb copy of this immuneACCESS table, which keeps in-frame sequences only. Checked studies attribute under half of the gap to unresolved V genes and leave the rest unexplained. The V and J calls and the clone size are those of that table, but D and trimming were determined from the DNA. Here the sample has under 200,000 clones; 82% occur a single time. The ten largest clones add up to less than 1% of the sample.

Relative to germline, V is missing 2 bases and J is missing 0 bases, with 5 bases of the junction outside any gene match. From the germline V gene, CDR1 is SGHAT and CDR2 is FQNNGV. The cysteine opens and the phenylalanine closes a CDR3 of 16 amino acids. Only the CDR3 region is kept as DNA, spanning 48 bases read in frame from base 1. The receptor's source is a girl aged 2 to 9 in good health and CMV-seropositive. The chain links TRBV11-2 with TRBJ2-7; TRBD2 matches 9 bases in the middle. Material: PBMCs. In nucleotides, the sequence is TGTGCCAGCAGCTTACTTCGGACTAGCGCCTCCTACGAGCAGTACTTC. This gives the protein CASSLLRTSASYEQYF.